This note documents a single TCR beta chain sequence. The protocol was immunoSEQ multiplex PCR, while the TCRdb copy is restricted to in-frame clones and leaves out a portion. The profile shows about 68,000 clones, about 91% of them singletons. V lost 7 bases to trimming and J lost 8 bases; unmatched junction nucleotides: 2. This CDR3 spans 11 amino acids. Germline lookup yields CDR1 SGDLS and CDR2 YYNGEE. This sample is drawn from a study of T cell changes during pregnancy in multiple sclerosis. The receptor was isolated from a female donor in good health, enrolled as a control in a pregnancy study. Sample: peripheral blood, taken in the second trimester of pregnancy. This chain connects TRBV9 to TRBJ2-1, with 8 bases matching TRBD2. DNA of the CDR3: TGTGCCAGCGCGACTAGCGATGAGCAGTTCTTC. It is translated as CASATSDEQFF.